There are many counts of the clone carrying this TCR beta chain. The data belong to a study of Graves' ophthalmopathy and Graves' hyperthyroidism. Transcripts of RNA were the source for amplifying TCR beta CDR3 regions. A first-round RT-PCR used HTBI primers, followed by a second-round multiplex PCR. TCRdb independently ran MiXCR on the multiplex PCR reads; one entry per CDR3 protein. The sample holds about 620,000 distinct CDR3 sequences; about a fifth are singletons and the top ten take approximately 6.9%. Germline V gives CDR1 MNHNS, CDR2 SASEGT. V lost 6 bases and J lost 3, with 8 bases in between. CDR3 length: 13 amino acids.

The J gene is TRBJ2-2, the V gene TRBV6-1, with D uncertain. This sequence was found in a woman in her late teens or twenties with stable Graves' hyperthyroidism. Some clones in this sample may be carry-over from other donors' samples. The sample was peripheral blood. The CDR3 DNA reads TGTGCCAGCAGCCAGGCGCACACCGGGGAGCTGTTTTTT. Amino acid sequence: CASSQAHTGELFF.